The rows below give T cell receptor beta chains drawn from one sample of a study of early T cells in non-severe SARS-CoV-2 infection. TCRdb independently ran MiXCR on the 5' RACE reads; one entry per CDR3 protein. The repertoire holds 40,000 to 50,000 distinct CDR3 sequences, with roughly 13% as singletons. Sequenced: whole blood. Receptors originate from an adult who was a healthcare worker with PCR-confirmed SARS-CoV-2 infection or an uninfected control (not recorded which). Each CDR3 is given with its conserved first and last residue. The order of the fields is V gene, J gene, CDR3 protein.

TRBV20-1	TRBJ2-3	CSARVRDRADTQYF
TRBV20-1	TRBJ2-1	CSAPGTSGAEPSEQFF
TRBV6-2/TRBV6-3	TRBJ2-7	CASSYSDGAYEQYF
TRBV24-1	TRBJ2-7	CATSDLFRGAYEQYF
TRBV5-1	TRBJ1-1	CASRRGEVAEAFF
TRBV25-1	TRBJ1-2	CATCPAGAYGYTF
TRBV7-8	TRBJ1-1	CASSLSELNTEAFF
TRBV5-6	TRBJ1-1	CASSLRGTEAFF
TRBV6-4	TRBJ2-2	CASSDSRRANTGELFF
TRBV29-1	TRBJ2-1	CSVEPLASFNEQFF
TRBV12-3/TRBV12-4	TRBJ2-7	CASRPTRGTSYEQYF
TRBV24-1	TRBJ2-5	CATSGGQGRGETQYF
TRBV20-1	TRBJ1-5	CSAWTGGPQHF
TRBV19	TRBJ2-4	CASSWLGDIQYF
TRBV7-3	TRBJ2-2	CASSSQGRDTGELFF
TRBV6-5	TRBJ2-3	CASSPGQYSTDTQYF
TRBV7-2	TRBJ2-7	CASSLVSGRTPYEQYF
TRBV7-2	TRBJ1-3	CASSRDRLSGNTIYF
TRBV18	TRBJ1-2	CASSPSATYGYTF
TRBV7-8	TRBJ2-3	CASSPAGGGTDTQYF
TRBV29-1	TRBJ1-1	CSPLRETEAFF
TRBV29-1	TRBJ2-1	CSGTASLDQFF